A selection of T cell receptor beta chains follows, all from one sample in a study of blood T cells in healthy people across ages. TCRdb used MiXCR to reprocess the 5' RACE reads, holding one entry per CDR3 protein. The sample holds 1.4 million or so distinct CDR3 sequences, 35% to 45% seen once. The source material was blood. The receptor source for this set is a woman younger than 30 in good health. The CDR3 runs from the conserved cysteine through the conserved F or W. A D gene is named only where the DNA matches it firmly. The size of a clone is reported for some rows only, either as once, few or many, or as a class for expanded clones.

CASSLGLAGTADTQYF | TGTGCCAGCAGTTTGGGACTAGCGGGGACTGCAGATACGCAGTATTTT | TRBJ2-3 | TRBV12-3/TRBV12-4 | few | TRBD2
CASSFYRLNYEQYF | TGTGCCAGCAGTTTCTACCGACTGAACTACGAGCAGTACTTC | TRBJ2-7 | TRBV28 | few | -
CASSLDLPRQGAYNEQYF | TGTGCCAGCAGCTTAGATCTCCCGAGACAGGGAGCCTACAATGAGCAGTACTTC | TRBJ2-7 | TRBV11-2 | - | TRBD1
CSVEDPRAGSYNEQFF | TGCAGCGTTGAAGATCCACGCGCGGGATCTTACAATGAGCAGTTCTTC | TRBJ2-1 | TRBV29-1 | - | -
CASSVRGPLDEQFF | TGTGCCAGCAGCGTCAGGGGACCTCTGGATGAGCAGTTCTTC | TRBJ2-1 | TRBV9 | - | -
CASSLEGFTFF | TGTGCCAGCAGCTTAGAGGGTTTTACTTTCTTT | TRBJ1-1 | TRBV7-9 | - | -
CANRWTSEGVQYF | TGTGCCAACAGATGGACTAGCGAGGGGGTGCAGTACTTC | TRBJ2-7 | TRBV28 | - | TRBD2
CASSQGRDRRNYGYTF | TGTGCCAGCAGCCAAGGCCGGGACCGTAGGAACTATGGCTACACCTTC | TRBJ1-2 | TRBV3-1 | - | -
CASSRRRGETQYF | TGTGCCAGCAGTCGCCGACGGGGGGAGACCCAGTACTTC | TRBJ2-5 | TRBV12-3/TRBV12-4 | - | -
CSAKLAGITDTQYF | TGCAGTGCCAAACTAGCGGGTATCACAGATACGCAGTATTTT | TRBJ2-3 | TRBV20-1 | - | TRBD2
CASRNRGCRAFF | TGTGCCAGCAGGAACAGGGGGTGTCGTGCTTTCTTT | TRBJ1-1 | TRBV2 | - | TRBD1
CASSLAPGVDEQFF | TGTGCCAGCAGCTTAGCGCCGGGGGTGGATGAGCAGTTCTTC | TRBJ2-1 | TRBV7-2 | - | -
CASSLDRIYTF | TGTGCCAGCAGCCTAGACAGGATCTACACCTTC | TRBJ1-2 | TRBV3-1 | few | -